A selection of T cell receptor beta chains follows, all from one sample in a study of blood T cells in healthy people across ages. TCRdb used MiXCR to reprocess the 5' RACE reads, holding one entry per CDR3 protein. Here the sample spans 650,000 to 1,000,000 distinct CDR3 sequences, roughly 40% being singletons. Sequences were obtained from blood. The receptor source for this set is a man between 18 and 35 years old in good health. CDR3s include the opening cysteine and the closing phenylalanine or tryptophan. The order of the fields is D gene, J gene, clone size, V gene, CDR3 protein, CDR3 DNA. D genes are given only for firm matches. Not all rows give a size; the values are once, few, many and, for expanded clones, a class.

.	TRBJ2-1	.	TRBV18	CASSPAEAQFF	TGTGCCAGCTCACCAGCAGAAGCCCAGTTCTTC
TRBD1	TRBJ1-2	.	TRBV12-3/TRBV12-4	CASRTGGTIYGYTF	TGTGCCAGCCGGACAGGTGGGACAATCTATGGCTACACCTTC
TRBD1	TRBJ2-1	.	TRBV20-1	CSATTGGETQFF	TGCAGTGCAACGACAGGGGGAGAGACCCAGTTCTTC
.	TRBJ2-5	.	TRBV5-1	CASELRRGETQYF	TGCGCCAGCGAGCTTCGGAGAGGGGAGACCCAGTACTTC
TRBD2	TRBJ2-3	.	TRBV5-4	CASSVVTSGATQYF	TGTGCCAGCAGCGTGGTAACTAGCGGGGCAACGCAGTATTTT
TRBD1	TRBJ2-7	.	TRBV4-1	CASSQDLLIPGQGEFYIYEQYF	TGCGCCAGCAGCCAAGACCTTCTGATCCCGGGACAGGGCGAGTTTTATATCTACGAGCAGTACTTC
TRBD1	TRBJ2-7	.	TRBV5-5	CASSAWTGVYEQYF	TGTGCCAGCAGCGCATGGACAGGGGTCTACGAGCAGTACTTC
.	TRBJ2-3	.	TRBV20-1	CSALQGIYGTDTQYF	TGCAGTGCGTTGCAGGGGATTTATGGCACAGATACGCAGTATTTT
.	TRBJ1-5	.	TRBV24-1	CATSGRGPSNQPQHF	TGTGCCACCAGTGGAAGGGGCCCTAGCAATCAGCCCCAGCATTTT
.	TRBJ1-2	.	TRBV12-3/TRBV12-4	CASVRAGNYGYTF	TGTGCCAGCGTTCGGGCCGGGAACTATGGCTACACCTTC
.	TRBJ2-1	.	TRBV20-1	CSARDFAGNNEQFF	TGCAGTGCTAGAGATTTCGCAGGGAACAATGAGCAGTTCTTC
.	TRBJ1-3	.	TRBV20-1	CSARDSSGNTIYF	TGCAGTGCTAGAGATAGCTCTGGAAACACCATATATTTT
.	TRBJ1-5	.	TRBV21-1	CASSIPIRVDQPQHF	TGTGCCAGCAGCATCCCCATCAGGGTCGATCAGCCCCAGCATTTT
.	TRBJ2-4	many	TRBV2	CASSGVPRDIQYF	TGTGCCAGCAGTGGGGTCCCTAGGGACATTCAGTACTTC
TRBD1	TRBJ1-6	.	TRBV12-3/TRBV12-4	CAGSSLGQGRSPLHF	TGTGCCGGCAGTTCACTCGGACAGGGCCGTTCACCCCTCCACTTT
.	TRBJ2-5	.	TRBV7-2	CASSLDGLQETQYF	TGTGCCAGCAGCTTAGATGGACTCCAAGAGACCCAGTACTTC
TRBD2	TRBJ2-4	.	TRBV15	CATSVRRTSLNIQYF	TGTGCCACCAGCGTGAGGAGGACTAGCTTAAACATTCAGTACTTC
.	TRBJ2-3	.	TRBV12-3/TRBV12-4	CASSLQPRVPVDTQYF	TGTGCCAGCAGCTTACAACCCAGGGTTCCAGTAGATACGCAGTATTTT
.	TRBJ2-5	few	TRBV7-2	CASQPGQEETQYF	TGTGCCAGTCAACCGGGACAAGAGGAGACCCAGTACTTC
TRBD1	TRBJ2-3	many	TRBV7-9	CASSRDRYTDTQYF	TGTGCCAGCAGCCGGGACAGGTACACAGATACGCAGTATTTT
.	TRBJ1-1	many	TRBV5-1	CASSQAGANTEAFF	TGCGCCAGCAGCCAGGCAGGGGCGAACACTGAAGCTTTCTTT
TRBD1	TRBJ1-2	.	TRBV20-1	CSARDTGQGAGYTF	TGCAGTGCTAGAGATACGGGGCAGGGGGCTGGCTACACCTTC
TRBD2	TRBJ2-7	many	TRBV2	CASSNKGLAGLYEQYF	TGTGCCAGCAGCAACAAGGGACTAGCGGGGCTCTACGAGCAGTACTTC
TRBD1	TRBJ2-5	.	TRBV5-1	CASSQGLGQGVETQYF	TGCGCCAGCAGCCAAGGTTTGGGACAGGGAGTTGAGACCCAGTACTTC
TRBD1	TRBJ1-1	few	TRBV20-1	CSARWTGPTEAFF	TGCAGTGCTCGATGGACAGGTCCAACTGAAGCTTTCTTT
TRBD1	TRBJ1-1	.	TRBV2	CASVTGTGGDLRRNTEAFF	TGTGCCAGCGTGACCGGGACAGGGGGCGACCTAAGAAGGAACACTGAAGCTTTCTTT
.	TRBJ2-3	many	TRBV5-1	CASSPEVEHTDTQYF	TGCGCCAGCAGCCCGGAAGTCGAACACACAGATACGCAGTATTTT
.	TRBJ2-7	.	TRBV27	CASSQNPISYEQYF	TGTGCCAGCAGTCAAAACCCGATCTCCTACGAGCAGTACTTC
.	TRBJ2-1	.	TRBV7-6	CASSFITGDCSYNEQFF	TGTGCCAGCAGCTTTATAACAGGCGATTGCTCCTACAATGAGCAGTTCTTC